Below are 10 T cell receptor beta chains sequenced from a single sample in a study of cytomegalovirus exposure and HLA in healthy donors. 13 Jbeta primers and 60 Vbeta primers were used for the PCR. TCRdb keeps only in-frame clones here, not all; method: immunoSEQ multiplex PCR. The top ten clones hold 2.7% of a sample with roughly 200,000 clones, approximately 78% of them seen once. The sequenced sample was PBMCs. The receptors originated from a woman aged 40 to 55 in good health and CMV-seronegative.

The rearrangement joins TRBV9 to TRBJ2-3, with TRBD2 matching 10 bases. The CDR3 length is 18 residues. CDR1 and CDR2 (germline): SGDLS, YYNGEE. Germline trimming cut 0 bases from V and 0 bases from J; bases unmatched to any gene: 7. CDR3: CASSVVPLAGTSTDTQYF. The CDR3, as DNA: TGTGCCAGCAGCGTAGTGCCACTAGCGGGAACTAGCACAGATACGCAGTATTTT.

This chain uses TRBV5-3 with TRBJ1-1, with 7 bases fitting TRBD1. TRBV5-3 is assigned to the ORF class and has an uncertain function. The CDR3 length is 19 residues. The trim removed 1 base at V and 1 base at J, leaving 16 bases unmatched. CDR3 in amino acids: CARSLMRQGLIGRNTEAFF. The CDR3, as DNA: TGTGCCAGAAGCTTGATGAGACAGGGTCTAATCGGAAGGAACACTGAAGCTTTCTTT.

This clone has a single count. The chain employs TRBV5-6 and TRBJ2-3; TRBD1 agrees at 11 bases. The length of the CDR3 is 15 residues. V was pared by 7 bases and J by 3 bases, with 7 bases of the junction left unmatched. Germline CDR1 SGHDT, CDR2 YYEEEE. CDR3 amino acids: CASGGGQGETDTQYF. The DNA for the CDR3 is TGTGCCAGCGGGGGGGGACAGGGGGAAACAGATACGCAGTATTTT.

This chain joins TRBV4-2 and TRBJ1-3; a possible D gene is TRBD1 (5 bases). V shed 5 bases and J shed 0 bases, with 14 bases lying between them. Germline V lookup: CDR1 LGHNA, CDR2 YNFKEQ. The CDR3 extends over 16 amino acids. The CDR3 reads CASSYPGGGSGNTIYF. The CDR3 DNA reads TGTGCCAGCAGCTACCCTGGCGGGGGCTCTGGAAACACCATATATTTT.

The chain links TRBV7-2 to TRBJ1-5; D gene uncertain. Germline V gene sequence: CDR1 SGHTA, CDR2 FQGNSA. CDR3 length equals 13 residues. The ends were cut back, 2 bases at V and 4 bases at J, with 6 bases in the middle. CDR3 sequence: CASSLQFNQPQHF. DNA for the CDR3: TGTGCCAGCAGCTTACAGTTTAATCAGCCCCAGCATTTT.

This sequence joins TRBV6-5 and TRBJ1-1; D might be TRBD1 (6 bases). V was shortened by 2 bases and J by 4 bases, with 11 bases between the two germline ends. The CDR3 consists of 14 residues. In germline, CDR1 is MNHEY, CDR2 SVGAGI. CDR3 bases: TGTGCCAGCAGTTACCCCAGGGGTTCCACTGAAGCTTTCTTT. Protein sequence: CASSYPRGSTEAFF.

A note on this clone: One end of the junction fails to match germline, which may point to a read error. This chain connects TRBV5-1 to TRBJ2-2, with 7 nucleotides matching TRBD2. The CDR3 covers 14 residues. CDR1 and CDR2 (germline): SGHRS, YFSETQ. The CDR3 DNA sequence: TGCGCCAGCAGCTTGTCCCTCCCTACGGGGGGGCTGTTTTTT. Its translation is CASSLSLPTGGLFF.

CDR3: CASSLDQDPSYEQYF. CDR3 in DNA: TGCGCCAGCAGCTTGGATCAGGATCCCTCCTACGAGCAGTACTTC. The chain employs TRBV5-1 and TRBJ2-7; D unresolved. Germline loops: CDR1 SGHRS, CDR2 YFSETQ. This CDR3 is 15 amino acids long. With 0 bases removed from V and 0 bases from J, the gap between germline ends came to 10 bases.

The genes are TRBV7-2 and TRBJ2-7; D might be TRBD2 (6 bases). CDR3 size: 14 residues. V lost 1 base, J lost 5 bases, and 12 bases lay in between. The germline V gene encodes CDR1 SGHTA and CDR2 FQGNSA. For the CDR3, the DNA is TGTGCCAGCAGCTTAGGTACTAGCATCGACGAGCAGTACTTC. Amino acid sequence: CASSLGTSIDEQYF. Combining the CDR3 with reference TRBV7-2 and TRBJ2-7 gives the whole variable domain GAGVSQSPSNKVTEKGKDVELRCDPISGHTALYWYRQSLGQGLEFLIYFQGNSAPDKSGLPSDRFSAERTGGSVSTLTIQRTQQEDSAVYLCASSLGTSIDEQYFGPGTRLTVT.

The gene calls are TRBV6-1 and TRBJ1-2, with D maybe TRBD1 (6 bases). Trimming left V 2 bases short and J 4 bases short, with 11 bases between. The CDR3 consists of 14 residues. The germline V gene encodes CDR1 MNHNS and CDR2 SASEGT. The DNA of the CDR3 is TGTGCCAGCAGTGAAACGACAGGTCGCTATGGCTACACCTTC. Amino acid sequence: CASSETTGRYGYTF.